What follows are 26 T cell receptor beta chains derived from one specimen sequenced in a study of blood T cell repertoires in COVID-19. The method was immunoSEQ multiplex PCR; TCRdb's version includes in-frame clones alone and lacks a portion of them. Of 250,000 to 400,000 clones listed, around 87% are singletons. The material sequenced was PBMCs or T cells enriched from blood (not recorded which). The origin of the receptors is a woman in her 30s who had recovered from COVID-19.

This sequence joins TRBV5-5 and TRBJ1-1; D gene ambiguous. Germline CDR1 and CDR2: SGHKS and YYEKEE (reference sequence). This CDR3 is 15 amino acids long. Between the trimmed V and J ends, which lost 3 bases and 0 bases, there was a span of 12 bases. CDR3 residues: CASSSLLEMNTEAFF. CDR3 sequence (DNA): TGTGCCAGCAGCTCCCTTCTGGAGATGAACACTGAAGCTTTCTTT. The complete variable domain, with remaining parts taken from reference TRBV5-5 and TRBJ1-1, reads DAGVTQSPTHLIKTRGQQVTLRCSPISGHKSVSWYQQVLGQGPQFIFQYYEKEERGRGNFPDRFSARQFPNYSSELNVNALLLGDSALYLCASSSLLEMNTEAFFGQGTRLTVV.

Concerning this clone itself: Other DNA sequences from this sample encode an identical CDR3 as well. This chain uses TRBV9 with TRBJ2-2; possibly TRBD2 for D (6 bases). Germline V gene sequence: CDR1 SGDLS, CDR2 YYNGEE. Trimming stripped 0 bases from V and 5 bases from J, with 11 bases between. This CDR3 contains 15 residues. Here the CDR3 DNA reads TGTGCCAGCAGCGTAGTCCCAGGGAGGACCGGGGAGCTGTTTTTT. Translation gives CASSVVPGRTGELFF.

The chain combines TRBV9 with TRBJ1-3; 8 nucleotides agree with TRBD1. V lost 0 bases, J lost 2 bases, and 4 bases stayed unmatched. The CDR3 runs 16 residues. In germline, CDR1 is SGDLS, CDR2 YYNGEE. CDR3 coding DNA: TGTGCCAGCAGCGTAGCGGACAGGGCTGCTGGAAACACCATATATTTT. Its protein is CASSVADRAAGNTIYF.

This chain links TRBV5-8 with TRBJ1-1; D remains ambiguous. Germline-derived CDR1 and CDR2 are SGHTS and YDEGEE. CDR3 length: 15 residues. The V end was cut by 4 bases, the J end by 1 base, with 14 bases between. The CDR3, as DNA: TGTGCCAGCAGCGATACCGGAGCCTCGAACACTGAAGCTTTCTTT. This encodes CASSDTGASNTEAFF.

V and J are TRBV19 and TRBJ2-3; TRBD2 matches 13 bases. V was clipped by 7 bases and J by 3 bases; unmatched bases: 10. CDR1 and CDR2 from the germline V gene are LNHDA and SQIVND (reference sequence). This CDR3 is 17 amino acids long. DNA for the CDR3: TGTGCCAGTACCCTGGGGACTAGCGGGGCCGTAACAGATACGCAGTATTTT. Residues: CASTLGTSGAVTDTQYF.

The chain combines TRBV27 with TRBJ2-4, with a weak D call TRBD2 (6 bases). From germline, CDR1 is MNHEY and CDR2 SMNVEV (reference sequence). The CDR3 is made up of 12 amino acids. The V end was cut by 5 bases, the J end by 6 bases, with 8 bases between. The CDR3, as DNA: TGTGCCAGCAGTATGGGGGGAAACATTCAGTACTTC. It codes for CASSMGGNIQYF.

This chain uses TRBV7-2 with TRBJ1-2; weak D call: TRBD1 (5 bases). Looked up from germline, CDR1 is SGHTA and CDR2 is FQGNSA. The V end lost 5 bases, the J end lost 1 base, and 11 bases lay between the germline ends. The CDR3 loop spans 14 amino acids. The CDR3 is CASSLDSLNYGYTF. DNA for the CDR3: TGTGCCAGCAGCCTCGACAGCCTTAACTATGGCTACACCTTC.

The V call is TRBV28, the J call TRBJ1-3, with D tentatively TRBD1 (6 bases). V was cut by 3 bases and J by 4 bases, with 22 bases left in between. Germline CDR1 reads MDHEN; CDR2 reads SYDVKM. The CDR3 totals 18 residues. In DNA, the CDR3 is TGTGCCAGCAGTTTGAGACGGGTGACAGGTCTGGTCGGAAACACCATATATTTT. Translation gives CASSLRRVTGLVGNTIYF.

The genes are TRBV12-3 or TRBV12-4 and TRBJ2-1; TRBD1 matches at 8 bases. Losses at the gene ends were 6 bases for V and 9 bases for J; bases not matched to a gene: 7. CDR3 length: 13 amino acids. CDR3 nucleotides: TGTGCCAGCAGATCTGACAGGGGTGGTGAGCAGTTCTTC. It translates to CASRSDRGGEQFF.

The V call is TRBV5-1, the J call TRBJ2-7, with 8 bases that match TRBD1. The junction had 6 bases not matched to a gene; V was cut back by 0 bases and J by 7 bases. Germline CDR1 SGHRS, CDR2 YFSETQ. The CDR3 length is 14 residues. The CDR3 sequence is CASSLVQGAGEQYF. The CDR3 coding sequence is TGCGCCAGCAGCTTGGTCCAGGGGGCGGGAGAGCAGTACTTC.

This clone was observed a few times. V is TRBV29-1 and J is TRBJ1-1, with TRBD1 matching 8 bases. V lost 7 bases to trimming and J lost 5 bases; unmatched junction nucleotides: 9. This CDR3 is 13 amino acids long. Germline-derived CDR1 and CDR2 are SQVTM and ANQGSEA. This CDR3 reads CSGKRQGRTEAFF. DNA for the CDR3: TGCAGCGGGAAAAGACAGGGGCGAACTGAAGCTTTCTTT. The complete variable domain, with remaining parts taken from reference TRBV29-1 and TRBJ1-1, reads SAVISQKPSRDICQRGTSLTIQCQVDSQVTMMFWYRQQPGQSLTLIATANQGSEATYESGFVIDKFPISRPNLTFSTLTVSNMSPEDSSIYLCSGKRQGRTEAFFGQGTRLTVV.

This chain connects TRBV19 to TRBJ1-5; 11 bases match TRBD1. The CDR3 spans 17 residues. With V trimmed by 4 bases and J by 3 bases, 8 bases remained unmatched. Looked up from germline, CDR1 is LNHDA and CDR2 is SQIVND (reference sequence). This CDR3 reads CASSTPGQGAINQPQHF. The CDR3 DNA sequence: TGTGCCAGTAGTACCCCCGGACAGGGGGCTATCAATCAGCCCCAGCATTTT.

This chain uses TRBV15 with TRBJ2-3, with TRBD2 identical over 11 bases. CDR1 is LNHNV and CDR2 is YYDKDF in the germline V gene (reference sequence). CDR3 size: 18 residues. V trimming: 2 bases; J trimming: 6 bases; junction bases outside the gene matches: 13. The CDR3 reads CATSRSLSGGAVPDTQYF. CDR3 nucleotides: TGTGCCACCAGCAGATCTCTTAGCGGGGGGGCCGTCCCTGATACGCAGTATTTT.

The rearrangement joins TRBV3-1 (or the pseudogene TRBV3-2) to TRBJ2-7, with D possibly being TRBD2 (6 bases). Germline CDR1 is LGHDT and CDR2 is YNNKEL (reference sequence). This CDR3 spans 16 amino acids. Trimming pared 0 bases from V and 1 base from J, leaving 13 bases between. The CDR3 spells CASSQEEGRPSYEQYF. Written as DNA, the CDR3 is TGTGCCAGCAGCCAAGAGGAGGGACGGCCTTCCTACGAGCAGTACTTC.

This clone showed up just a few times. The chain couples TRBV19 to TRBJ1-3; D gene ambiguous. The CDR3 has 15 residues. The V end lost 3 bases, the J end lost 0 bases, and 9 bases lay between the germline ends. Germline values: CDR1 LNHDA, CDR2 SQIVND (reference sequence). CDR3 nucleotides: TGTGCCAGTAGTATCCTCATGAGCTCTGGAAACACCATATATTTT. As protein: CASSILMSSGNTIYF.

The chain is built from TRBV2 and TRBJ2-7, with 13 bases lining up with TRBD2. Germline V CDR1 and CDR2: SNHLY, FYNNEI. The CDR3 sequence is 14 residues long. V lost 6 bases and J lost 4; bases outside the gene matches: 3. CDR3 in amino acids: CASRPGLAGYEQYF. CDR3 nucleotide sequence: TGTGCCAGCAGGCCGGGACTAGCGGGGTACGAGCAGTACTTC.

The rearrangement joins TRBV19 to TRBJ2-5, with D hard to call. The V end was cut by 0 bases, the J end by 3 bases, with 11 bases between. The CDR3 is 15 amino acids. The germline V gene encodes CDR1 LNHDA and CDR2 SQIVND (reference sequence). CDR3 sequence: CASSIDRDSKETQYF. For the CDR3, the DNA is TGTGCCAGTAGTATAGATCGTGACTCAAAAGAGACCCAGTACTTC.

This chain links TRBV12-3 or TRBV12-4 with TRBJ1-1, with no clear D. Trimming took off 5 bases at V and 1 base at J, with 8 bases between the two ends. The CDR3 totals 13 residues. DNA of the CDR3: TGTGCCAGCAGTAGAGATAGGAACACTGAAGCTTTCTTT. It specifies CASSRDRNTEAFF.

This rearrangement joins TRBV3-1 (or the pseudogene TRBV3-2) to TRBJ2-1; D not resolved. Germline V gene data show CDR1 as LGHDT and CDR2 as YNNKEL (reference sequence). Trimming removed 4 bases at V and 4 bases at J, with 14 bases between. The CDR3 totals 15 residues. CDR3 protein: CASSPQIALYNEQFF. The CDR3 coding sequence is TGTGCCAGCAGCCCGCAGATAGCCCTATACAATGAGCAGTTCTTC.

The V call is TRBV18, the J call TRBJ2-1; 16 positions match TRBD2. The germline V gene has CDR1 KGHSH and CDR2 LQKENI. The CDR3 is 16 amino acids. Germline trimming cut 3 bases from V and 4 bases from J; bases unmatched to any gene: 0. Here the CDR3 reads CASSPGLAGGYNEQFF. CDR3 DNA: TGTGCCAGCTCACCGGGACTAGCGGGGGGGTACAATGAGCAGTTCTTC.

This clone was observed once. The CDR3 is CASSRTSRETQYF. The CDR3 bases are TGTGCCAGCAGCCGAACTAGTCGGGAGACCCAGTACTTC. The chain couples TRBV12-3 or TRBV12-4 to TRBJ2-5, with a weak D call TRBD2 (5 bases). V was shortened by 6 bases and J by 5 bases, with 13 bases between the two germline ends. The CDR3 totals 13 residues.

This clone appeared a single time. The chain is built from TRBV3-1 (or the pseudogene TRBV3-2) and TRBJ1-1; 9 bases line up with TRBD1. Germline assignment: CDR1 LGHDT and CDR2 YNNKEL (reference sequence). The CDR3 sequence is 17 residues long. The V and J ends lost 4 bases and 5 bases, in that order; junction bases with no gene match: 14. CDR3 residues: CASSPKRGTGRDTEAFF. The CDR3 nucleotides read TGTGCCAGCAGCCCGAAACGCGGGACAGGGCGAGATACTGAAGCTTTCTTT.

This sequence joins TRBV19 and TRBJ1-1; TRBD1 is a possible D gene (5 bases). Per the germline V gene, CDR1 is LNHDA and CDR2 is SQIVND (reference sequence). The CDR3 loop spans 15 amino acids. V lost 8 bases and J 6 bases, leaving 22 bases between the germline ends. CDR3 bases: TGTGCCAGTTCGAAGGGGACTGTGTTAAGCGCTGAAGCTTTCTTT. Protein product: CASSKGTVLSAEAFF.

This clone was counted many times. One end of the junction varies from germline; a read error may be responsible. This chain uses TRBV2 with TRBJ2-5, with a tentative D call TRBD2 (6 bases). The V gene's germline CDR1 is SNHLY and CDR2 FYNNEI. The CDR3 totals 14 residues. The CDR3 loop reads CASSEGDLQETQYF. The CDR3 DNA is TGTGCCAGCAGCGAAGGGGACTTACAAGAGACCCAGTACTTC.

J is TRBJ2-1 and V is TRBV20-1; D is undetermined. CDR1 and CDR2 from the germline V gene are DFQATT and SNEGSKA (reference sequence). The V end was cut by 3 bases, the J end by 3 bases, with 12 bases between. This CDR3 has 14 residues. CDR3 sequence: CSASRPGIYNEQFF. Written as DNA, the CDR3 is TGCAGTGCTAGTCGCCCAGGTATCTACAATGAGCAGTTCTTC.

A single count supports this clone. The chain has TRBV4-1 and TRBJ1-1; D gene ambiguous. Germline loops: CDR1 MGHRA, CDR2 YSYEKL. Trimming left V 2 bases short and J 11 bases short, with 24 bases between. This CDR3 has 16 residues. CDR3 in amino acids: CASSQPHLTSYAGAFF. CDR3 nucleotides: TGCGCCAGCAGCCAACCTCACTTGACAAGTTATGCGGGCGCTTTCTTT.